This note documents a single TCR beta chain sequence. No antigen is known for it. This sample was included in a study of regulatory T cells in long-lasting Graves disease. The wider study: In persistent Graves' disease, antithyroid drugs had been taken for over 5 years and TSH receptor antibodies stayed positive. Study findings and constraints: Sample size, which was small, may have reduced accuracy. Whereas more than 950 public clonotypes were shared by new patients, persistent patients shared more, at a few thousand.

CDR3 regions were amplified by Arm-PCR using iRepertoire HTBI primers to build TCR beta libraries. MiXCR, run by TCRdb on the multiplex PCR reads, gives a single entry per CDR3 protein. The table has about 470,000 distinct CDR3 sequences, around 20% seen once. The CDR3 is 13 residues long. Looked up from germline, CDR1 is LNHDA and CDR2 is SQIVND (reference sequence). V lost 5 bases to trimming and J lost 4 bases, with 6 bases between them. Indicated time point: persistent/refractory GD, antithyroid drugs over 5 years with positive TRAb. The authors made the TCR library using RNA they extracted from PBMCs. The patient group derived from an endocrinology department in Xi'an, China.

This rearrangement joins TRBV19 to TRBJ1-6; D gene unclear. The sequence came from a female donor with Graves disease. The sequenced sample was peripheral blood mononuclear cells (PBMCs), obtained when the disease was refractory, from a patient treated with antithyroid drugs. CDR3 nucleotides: TGTGCCAGTAGTCTCCGATATAATTCACCCCTCCACTTT. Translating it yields CASSLRYNSPLHF. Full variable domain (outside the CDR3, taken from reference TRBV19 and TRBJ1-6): DGGITQSPKYLFRKEGQNVTLSCEQNLNHDAMYWYRQDPGQGLRLIYYSQIVNDFQKGDIAEGYSVSREKKESFPLTVTSAQKNPTAFYLCASSLRYNSPLHFGNGTRLTVT.